This T cell receptor beta chain was captured in a study of HIV-infected patients and healthy controls. Germline CDR1 and CDR2: DFQATT and SNEGSKA (reference sequence). The CDR3 is made up of 14 amino acids. The V segment lost 6 bases and the J segment 3 bases; nucleotides outside the gene matches: 7. Roughly three months, about 14 weeks, into antiretroviral therapy, follow-up blood was collected. All unsorted peripheral T cells were captured because whole blood was used without fractionation. A roughly 2.5 ml peripheral blood sample was taken for RNA. Reverse transcription used 500 to 550 ng RNA and constant-region primers for alpha and beta. Each of the alpha and beta chains got its own library through chain-specific third strand synthesis with indices. A 12-nucleotide barcode per molecule came from two concatenated random hexamers added pre-amplification. Each CDR3 protein gets one entry after TCRdb re-called the 5' RACE reads with MiXCR. The sample holds 3,000 to 4,000 distinct CDR3 sequences; 6.5% to 8.5% are singletons and the top ten take about a sixth.

General study findings and limits: Treated samples reflected only about three months of therapy, arguably too short to observe immune reconstitution.

On this clonotype: Its antigen remains unidentified.

V is TRBV20-1 and J is TRBJ2-1; TRBD2 aligns across 8 bases. The sequencing used blood, collected during antiretroviral therapy. The clonotype was recovered from an adult with HIV infection. The CDR3 loop reads CSAVKRGNYNEQFF. The DNA for the CDR3 is TGCAGTGCCGTAAAGCGGGGGAACTACAATGAGCAGTTCTTC.